This entry concerns a single TCR beta chain. The data were obtained in a study of T cells expressing NK-cell markers. Study-level background: CD3+CD56+NKG2C+, CD3+CD56+NKG2C- and CD3+CD56-NKG2C+ T cells, once sorted, supplied the TCR beta repertoires.

Beta-chain TCR cDNA was generated via 5'RACE template switching with UMIs. TCRdb re-called the 5' RACE reads and catalogs CDR3 proteins one per entry, DNA excluded. This table lists a few hundred thousand distinct CDR3 sequences. The CDR3 extends over 17 amino acids. Germline values: CDR1 SGHVS, CDR2 FNYEAQ. Sequenced material: blood T cells: a sorted CD56 or NKG2C T cell subset, CD4+ or CD8+ T cells, or bulk PBMC T cells (not recorded which). The receptor comes from a man aged 18 to 69 in good health. This sequence joins TRBV7-6 and TRBJ1-3. CDR3 loop: CASSLLAGIMSGNTIYF.